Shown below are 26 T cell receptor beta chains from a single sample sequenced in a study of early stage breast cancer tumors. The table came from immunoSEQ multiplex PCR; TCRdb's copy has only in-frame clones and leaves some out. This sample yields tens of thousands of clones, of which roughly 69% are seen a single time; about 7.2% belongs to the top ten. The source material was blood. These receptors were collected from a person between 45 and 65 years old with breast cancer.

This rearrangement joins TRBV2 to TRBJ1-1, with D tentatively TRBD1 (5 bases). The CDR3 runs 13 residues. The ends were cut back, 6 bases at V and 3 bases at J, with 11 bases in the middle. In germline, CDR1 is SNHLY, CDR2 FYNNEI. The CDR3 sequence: CASRGAGHTEAFF. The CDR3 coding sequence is TGTGCCAGCAGAGGGGCGGGGCACACTGAAGCTTTCTTT.

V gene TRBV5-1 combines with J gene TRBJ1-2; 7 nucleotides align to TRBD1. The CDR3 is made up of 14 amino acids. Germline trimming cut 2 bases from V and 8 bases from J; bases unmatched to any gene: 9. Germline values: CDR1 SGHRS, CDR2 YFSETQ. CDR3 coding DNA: TGCGCCAGCAGCTTAGAGGACGGGACAGCCGGCTACACCTTC. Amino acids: CASSLEDGTAGYTF.

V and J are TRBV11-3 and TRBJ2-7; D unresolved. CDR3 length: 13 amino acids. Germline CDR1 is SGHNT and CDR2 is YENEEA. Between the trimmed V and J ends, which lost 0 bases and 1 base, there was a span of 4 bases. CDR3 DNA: TGTGCCAGCAGCTTAGACAGGTCCTACGAGCAGTACTTC. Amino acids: CASSLDRSYEQYF.

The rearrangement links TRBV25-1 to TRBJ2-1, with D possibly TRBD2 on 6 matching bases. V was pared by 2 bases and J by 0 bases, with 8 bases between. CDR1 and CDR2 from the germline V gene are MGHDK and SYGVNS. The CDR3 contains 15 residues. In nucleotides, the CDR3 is TGTGCCAGCAGTGAAAGTAGCGGCTCCTACAATGAGCAGTTCTTC. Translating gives CASSESSGSYNEQFF. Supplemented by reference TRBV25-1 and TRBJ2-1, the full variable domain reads EADIYQTPRYLVIGTGKKITLECSQTMGHDKMYWYQQDPGMELHLIHYSYGVNSTEKGDLSSESTVSRIRTEHFPLTLESARPSHTSQYLCASSESSGSYNEQFFGPGTRLTVL.

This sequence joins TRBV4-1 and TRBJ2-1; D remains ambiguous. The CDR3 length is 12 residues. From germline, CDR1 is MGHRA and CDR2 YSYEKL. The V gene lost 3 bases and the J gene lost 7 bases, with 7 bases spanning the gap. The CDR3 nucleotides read TGCGCCAGCAGCCACCCCGGGAATGAGCAGTTCTTC. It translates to CASSHPGNEQFF.

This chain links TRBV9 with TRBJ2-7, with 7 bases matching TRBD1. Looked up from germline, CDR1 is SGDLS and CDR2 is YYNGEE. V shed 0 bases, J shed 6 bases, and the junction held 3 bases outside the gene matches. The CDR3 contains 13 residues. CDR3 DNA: TGTGCCAGCAGCGTAGGACAGGGTGGCGAGCAGTACTTC. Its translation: CASSVGQGGEQYF.

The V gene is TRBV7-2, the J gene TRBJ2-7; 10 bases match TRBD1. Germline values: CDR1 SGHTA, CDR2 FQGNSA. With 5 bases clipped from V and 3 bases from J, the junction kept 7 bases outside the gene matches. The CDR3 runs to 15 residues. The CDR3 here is CASSTTGQGFYEQYF. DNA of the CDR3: TGTGCCAGCAGCACTACGGGACAGGGGTTCTACGAGCAGTACTTC.

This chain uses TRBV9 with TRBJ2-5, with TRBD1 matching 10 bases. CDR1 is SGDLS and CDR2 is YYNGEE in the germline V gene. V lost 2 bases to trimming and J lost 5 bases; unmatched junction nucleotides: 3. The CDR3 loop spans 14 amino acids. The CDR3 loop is CASSVGTGVETQYF. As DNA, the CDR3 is TGTGCCAGCAGCGTCGGGACAGGGGTTGAGACCCAGTACTTC.

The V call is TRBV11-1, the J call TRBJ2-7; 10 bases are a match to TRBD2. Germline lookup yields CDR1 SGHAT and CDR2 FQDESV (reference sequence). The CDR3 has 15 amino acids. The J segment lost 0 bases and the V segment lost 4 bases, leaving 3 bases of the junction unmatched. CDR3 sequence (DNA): TGTGCCAGCAGCTCAAGCGGGAGGGCCTCCTACGAGCAGTACTTC. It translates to CASSSSGRASYEQYF.

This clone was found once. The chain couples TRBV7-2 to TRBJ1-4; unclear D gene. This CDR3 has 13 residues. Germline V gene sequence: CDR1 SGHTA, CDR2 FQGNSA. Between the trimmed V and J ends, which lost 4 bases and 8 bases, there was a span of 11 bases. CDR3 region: CASSYRPGEKLFF. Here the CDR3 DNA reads TGTGCCAGCAGCTACCGGCCGGGGGAAAAACTGTTTTTT.

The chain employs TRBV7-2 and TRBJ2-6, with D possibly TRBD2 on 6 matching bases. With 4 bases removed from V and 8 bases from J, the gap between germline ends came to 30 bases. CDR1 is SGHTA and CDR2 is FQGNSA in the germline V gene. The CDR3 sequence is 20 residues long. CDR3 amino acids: CASSSAGAGRDGRRPNVLTF. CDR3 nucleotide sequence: TGTGCCAGCAGCTCAGCCGGAGCGGGCAGGGACGGAAGGAGGCCCAACGTCCTGACTTTC.

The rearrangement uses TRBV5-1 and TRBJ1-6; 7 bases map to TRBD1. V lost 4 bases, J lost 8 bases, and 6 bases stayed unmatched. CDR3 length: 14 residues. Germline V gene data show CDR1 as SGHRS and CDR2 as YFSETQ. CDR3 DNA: TGCGCCAGCAGCATCGGACAGGCAGATTCACCCCTCCACTTT. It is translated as CASSIGQADSPLHF. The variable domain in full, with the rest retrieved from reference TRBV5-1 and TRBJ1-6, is KAGVTQTPRYLIKTRGQQVTLSCSPISGHRSVSWYQQTPGQGLQFLFEYFSETQRNKGNFPGRFSGRQFSNSRSEMNVSTLELGDSALYLCASSIGQADSPLHFGNGTRLTVT.

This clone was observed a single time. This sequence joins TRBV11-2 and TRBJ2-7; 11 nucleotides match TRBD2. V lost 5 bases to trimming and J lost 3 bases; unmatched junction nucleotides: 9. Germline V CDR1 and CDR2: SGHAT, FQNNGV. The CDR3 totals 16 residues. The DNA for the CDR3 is TGTGCCAGCAGCCAGGAATCTAGCGGGAGGTTCTACGAGCAGTACTTC. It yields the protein CASSQESSGRFYEQYF.

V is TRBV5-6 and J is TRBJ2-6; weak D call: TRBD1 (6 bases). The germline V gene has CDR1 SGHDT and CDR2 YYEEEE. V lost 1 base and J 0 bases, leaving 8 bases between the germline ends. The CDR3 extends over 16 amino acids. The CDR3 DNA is TGTGCCAGCAGCTTGCAGGGGAGCTCTGGGGCCAACGTCCTGACTTTC. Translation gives CASSLQGSSGANVLTF. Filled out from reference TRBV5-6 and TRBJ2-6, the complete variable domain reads DAGVTQSPTHLIKTRGQQVTLRCSPKSGHDTVSWYQQALGQGPQFIFQYYEEEERQRGNFPDRFSGHQFPNYSSELNVNALLLGDSALYLCASSLQGSSGANVLTFGAGSRLTVL.

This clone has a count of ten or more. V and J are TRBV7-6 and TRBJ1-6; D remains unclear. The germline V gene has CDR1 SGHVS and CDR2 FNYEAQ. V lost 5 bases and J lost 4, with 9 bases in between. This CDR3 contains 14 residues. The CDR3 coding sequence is TGTGCCAGCAGCCCTGACATTTATAATTCACCCCTCCACTTT. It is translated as CASSPDIYNSPLHF.

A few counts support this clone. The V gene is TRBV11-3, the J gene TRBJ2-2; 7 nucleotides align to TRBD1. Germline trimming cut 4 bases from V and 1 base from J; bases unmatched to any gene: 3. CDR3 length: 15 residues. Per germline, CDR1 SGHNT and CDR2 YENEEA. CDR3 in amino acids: CASSSRDRNTGELFF. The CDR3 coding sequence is TGTGCCAGCAGCTCCAGGGACAGGAACACCGGGGAGCTGTTTTTT. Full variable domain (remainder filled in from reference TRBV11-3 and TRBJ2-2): EAGVVQSPRYKIIEKKQPVAFWCNPISGHNTLYWYLQNLGQGPELLIRYENEEAVDDSQLPKDRFSAERLKGVDSTLKIQPAELGDSAVYLCASSSRDRNTGELFFGEGSRLTVL.

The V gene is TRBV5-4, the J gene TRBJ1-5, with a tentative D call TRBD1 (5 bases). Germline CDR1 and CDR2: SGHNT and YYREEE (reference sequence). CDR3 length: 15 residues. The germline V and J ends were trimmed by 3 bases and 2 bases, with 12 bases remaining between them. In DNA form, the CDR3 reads TGTGCCAGCAGCTGGGGGGGAGGTGGCAATCAGCCCCAGCATTTT. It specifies CASSWGGGGNQPQHF.

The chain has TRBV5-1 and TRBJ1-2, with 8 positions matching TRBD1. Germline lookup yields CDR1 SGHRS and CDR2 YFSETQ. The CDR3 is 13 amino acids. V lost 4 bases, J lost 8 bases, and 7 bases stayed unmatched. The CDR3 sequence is CASSPTGDQGYTF. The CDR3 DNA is TGCGCCAGCAGCCCGACAGGGGACCAAGGCTACACCTTC.

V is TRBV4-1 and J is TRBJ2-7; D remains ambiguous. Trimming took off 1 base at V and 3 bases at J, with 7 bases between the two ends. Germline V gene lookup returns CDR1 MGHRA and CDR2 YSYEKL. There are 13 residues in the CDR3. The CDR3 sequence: CASSQGLRYEQYF. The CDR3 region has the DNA TGCGCCAGCAGCCAAGGACTCCGCTACGAGCAGTACTTC.

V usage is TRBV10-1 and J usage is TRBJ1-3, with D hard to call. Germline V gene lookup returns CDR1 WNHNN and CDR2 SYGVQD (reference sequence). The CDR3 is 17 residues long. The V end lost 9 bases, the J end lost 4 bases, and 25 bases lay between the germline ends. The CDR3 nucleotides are TGCGCCAGAGGTGGTCAGGAAGAAGGTCGATTCGGAAACACCATATATTTT. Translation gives CARGGQEEGRFGNTIYF.

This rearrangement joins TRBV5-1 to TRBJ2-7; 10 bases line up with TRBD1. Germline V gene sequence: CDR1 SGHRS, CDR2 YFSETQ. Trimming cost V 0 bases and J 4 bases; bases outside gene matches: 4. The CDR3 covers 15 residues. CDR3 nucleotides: TGCGCCAGCAGCTTGGGGGGACAGGGGCCGTACGAGCAGTACTTC. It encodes CASSLGGQGPYEQYF.

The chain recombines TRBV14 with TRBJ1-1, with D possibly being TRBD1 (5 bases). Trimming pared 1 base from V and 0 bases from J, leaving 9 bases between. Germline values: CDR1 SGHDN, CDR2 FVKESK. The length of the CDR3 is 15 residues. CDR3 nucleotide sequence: TGTGCCAGCAGCCAAGGACGGGGGATGAACACTGAAGCTTTCTTT. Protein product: CASSQGRGMNTEAFF. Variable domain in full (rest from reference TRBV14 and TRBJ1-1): EAGVTQFPSHSVIEKGQTVTLRCDPISGHDNLYWYRRVMGKEIKFLLHFVKESKQDESGMPNNRFLAERTGGTYSTLKVQPAELEDSGVYFCASSQGRGMNTEAFFGQGTRLTVV.

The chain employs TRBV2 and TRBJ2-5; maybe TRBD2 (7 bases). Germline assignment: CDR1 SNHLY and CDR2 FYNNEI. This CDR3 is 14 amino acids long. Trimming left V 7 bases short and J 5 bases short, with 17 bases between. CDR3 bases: TGTGCCAGCACCATGGGGGGGCATTTGGAGACCCAGTACTTC. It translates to CASTMGGHLETQYF.

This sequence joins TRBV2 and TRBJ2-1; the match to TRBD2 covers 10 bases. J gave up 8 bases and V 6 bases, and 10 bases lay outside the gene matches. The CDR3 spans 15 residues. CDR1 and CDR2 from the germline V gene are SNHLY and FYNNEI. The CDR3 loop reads CASSRLLAGAYEQFF. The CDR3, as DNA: TGTGCCAGCAGCCGGCTGCTAGCGGGAGCTTATGAGCAGTTCTTC.

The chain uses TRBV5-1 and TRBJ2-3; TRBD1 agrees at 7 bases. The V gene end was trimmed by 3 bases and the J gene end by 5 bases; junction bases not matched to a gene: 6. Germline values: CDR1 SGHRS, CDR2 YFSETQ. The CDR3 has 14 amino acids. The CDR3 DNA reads TGCGCCAGCAGCTCGAAACAGGGGTTAGATACGCAGTATTTT. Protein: CASSSKQGLDTQYF. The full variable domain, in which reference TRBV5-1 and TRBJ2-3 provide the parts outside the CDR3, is KAGVTQTPRYLIKTRGQQVTLSCSPISGHRSVSWYQQTPGQGLQFLFEYFSETQRNKGNFPGRFSGRQFSNSRSEMNVSTLELGDSALYLCASSSKQGLDTQYFGPGTRLTVL.

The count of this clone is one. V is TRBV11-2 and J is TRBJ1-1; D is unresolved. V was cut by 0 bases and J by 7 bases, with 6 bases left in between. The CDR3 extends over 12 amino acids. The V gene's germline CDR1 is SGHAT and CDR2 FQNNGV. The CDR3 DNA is TGTGCCAGCAGCTTAGATACCGGTGAAGCTTTCTTT. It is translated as CASSLDTGEAFF.